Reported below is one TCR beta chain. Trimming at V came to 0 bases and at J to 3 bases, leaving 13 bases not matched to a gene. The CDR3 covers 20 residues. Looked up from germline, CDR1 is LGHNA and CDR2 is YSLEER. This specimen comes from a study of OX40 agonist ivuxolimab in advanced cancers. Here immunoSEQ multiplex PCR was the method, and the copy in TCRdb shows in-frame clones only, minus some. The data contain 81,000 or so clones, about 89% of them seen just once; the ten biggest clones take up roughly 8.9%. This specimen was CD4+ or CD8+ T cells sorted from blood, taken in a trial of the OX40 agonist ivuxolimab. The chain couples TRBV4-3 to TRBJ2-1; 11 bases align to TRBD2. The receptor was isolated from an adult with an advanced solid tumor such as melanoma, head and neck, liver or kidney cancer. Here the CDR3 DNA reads TGCGCCAGCAGCCAAGAAAACGCTAGCGGGAGGAATAGGGACTACAATGAGCAGTTCTTC. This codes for CASSQENASGRNRDYNEQFF.